A selection of T cell receptor beta chains follows, all from one sample in a study of control samples from healthy donors and cancer patients. Only in-frame clones appear in the TCRdb table, and some are missing; sequencing was by immunoSEQ multiplex PCR. Of roughly 120,000 clones in the sample, 88% are singletons; the top ten hold less than 4%. Sequenced input: PBMCs. The receptors stem from a woman in her sixties with lung cancer. Each CDR3 is given with its conserved first and last residue. Fields, in order: D gene, V gene, clone size, J gene, CDR3 protein, CDR3 DNA. D genes are given only for firm matches. Size is stated for part of the rows, as once, few or many counts, or as a class when the clone is expanded.

D gene: NA; V gene: TRBV29-1; clone size: NA; J gene: TRBJ1-4; CDR3 protein: CSAGDGLTNEKLFF; CDR3 DNA: TGCAGCGCAGGGGACGGCCTAACTAATGAAAAACTGTTTTTT
D gene: NA; V gene: TRBV7-2; clone size: NA; J gene: TRBJ1-5; CDR3 protein: CASSLGGGGNQPQHF; CDR3 DNA: TGTGCCAGCAGCTTAGGGGGAGGAGGGAATCAGCCCCAGCATTTT
D gene: NA; V gene: TRBV19; clone size: few; J gene: TRBJ1-1; CDR3 protein: CASTEMGANTEAFF; CDR3 DNA: TGTGCCAGTACCGAGATGGGGGCGAACACTGAAGCTTTCTTT
D gene: NA; V gene: TRBV5-5; clone size: NA; J gene: TRBJ1-1; CDR3 protein: CASSTRQTSNTEAFF; CDR3 DNA: TGTGCCAGCAGCACCAGACAGACTTCGAACACTGAAGCTTTCTTT
D gene: NA; V gene: TRBV25-1; clone size: NA; J gene: TRBJ2-1; CDR3 protein: CASSEARWNNEQFF; CDR3 DNA: TGTGCCAGCAGTGAAGCCCGCTGGAACAATGAGCAGTTCTTC
D gene: NA; V gene: TRBV24-1; clone size: NA; J gene: TRBJ1-4; CDR3 protein: CATSDTRQGRVEKLFF; CDR3 DNA: TGTGCCACCAGTGATACCCGCCAGGGGAGGGTTGAAAAACTGTTTTTT
D gene: TRBD2; V gene: TRBV2; clone size: NA; J gene: TRBJ2-1; CDR3 protein: CASSLAGGAGEQFF; CDR3 DNA: TGTGCCAGCAGCCTAGCGGGGGGGGCCGGTGAGCAGTTCTTC
D gene: NA; V gene: TRBV5-4; clone size: NA; J gene: TRBJ1-5; CDR3 protein: CASSIQGYSNQPQHF; CDR3 DNA: TGTGCCAGCAGCATCCAGGGTTATAGCAATCAGCCCCAGCATTTT
D gene: NA; V gene: TRBV11-2; clone size: NA; J gene: TRBJ1-1; CDR3 protein: CASSFTRNTEAFF; CDR3 DNA: TGTGCCAGCAGCTTTACACGGAACACTGAAGCTTTCTTT
D gene: NA; V gene: TRBV3-1/TRBV3-2; clone size: few; J gene: TRBJ1-4; CDR3 protein: CASSQTGEGSDEKLFF; CDR3 DNA: TGTGCCAGCAGCCAGACAGGTGAAGGCAGCGATGAAAAACTGTTTTTT
D gene: TRBD1; V gene: TRBV5-1; clone size: NA; J gene: TRBJ1-4; CDR3 protein: CASSWTGGGEKLFF; CDR3 DNA: TGCGCCAGCAGCTGGACAGGGGGTGGTGAAAAACTGTTTTTT
D gene: TRBD2; V gene: TRBV4-1; clone size: NA; J gene: TRBJ2-7; CDR3 protein: CASSPTGRGNHEQYF; CDR3 DNA: TGCGCCAGCAGCCCGACGGGGAGGGGAAACCACGAGCAGTACTTC
D gene: NA; V gene: TRBV3-1/TRBV3-2; clone size: NA; J gene: TRBJ1-2; CDR3 protein: CASSLGESNGYTF; CDR3 DNA: TGTGCCAGCAGCCTGGGGGAAAGTAACGGCTACACCTTC